Below, one TCR beta chain is given with its context. What it binds is not known. The protocol was immunoSEQ multiplex PCR, while the TCRdb copy is restricted to in-frame clones and leaves out a portion. This sample carries 90,000 to 100,000 clones, 87% of them seen once, and the ten largest clones take 2.5% to 3%. This record comes from a study of T cell responses to AZD1222 COVID-19 vaccine. Study as a whole: Timing groups of about 4 and about 12 weeks for second doses were pooled.

Trimming left V 5 bases short and J 9 bases short, with 13 bases between. This CDR3 comprises 12 residues. From germline, CDR1 is LNHDA and CDR2 SQIVND (reference sequence). Study observations and caveats: Donors in the cohort were predominantly white British and more often female, and clonal diversity was possibly underestimated. Sampled repertoires all dated from after the peak T cell response. Spike-specific TCR breadth and depth rose after two AZD1222 doses.

The clonotype originates from an adult in good health. The genes are TRBV19 and TRBJ1-2; D unclear. The specimen was peripheral blood, collected on day 0 of AZD1222 vaccination. CDR3 nucleotides: TGTGCCAGTAGTTATAAGGAGGGCCGCTACACCTTC. The encoded protein is CASSYKEGRYTF.